The 2 T cell receptor beta chains listed next were all sequenced from one sample in a study of long-term antiretroviral therapy in people with HIV (dated by TCRdb to between 2021 and 2023). The immunoSEQ hsTCRB v3.0 assay was used at survey level resolution to sequence the TRB variable region. TCRdb took this table from immuneACCESS and kept in-frame rearrangements with V and J called. Such tables lack part of the clones; where checked against another copy, unresolved V genes explain under half of the gap, and the rest is unexplained. This sample is represented by tens of thousands of clones; roughly nine tenths of them were singletons. The ten largest make up more than 4% of the sample. The specimen was unsorted PBMCs, collected 1.2 years after starting antiretroviral therapy. Source of these receptors: a woman between 45 and 65 years old with HIV.

CDR3 residues: CASSLGHGEEQFF. CDR3 in DNA: TGTGCCAGCAGCTTAGGACACGGCGAGGAGCAGTTCTTC. The chain employs TRBV11-2 and TRBJ2-1; D call uncertain. This CDR3 contains 13 residues. The ends were cut back, 1 base at V and 10 bases at J, with 11 bases in the middle. Germline V gives CDR1 SGHAT, CDR2 FQNNGV.

This clone was seen only once. This chain links TRBV7-2 with TRBJ2-5; D call uncertain. Between the trimmed V and J ends, which lost 5 bases and 3 bases, there was a span of 4 bases. Germline lookup yields CDR1 SGHTA and CDR2 FQGNSA. The CDR3 is 11 residues long. The DNA for the CDR3 is TGTGCCAGCAGCCGTAAAGAGACCCAGTACTTC. Translated, it gives CASSRKETQYF.